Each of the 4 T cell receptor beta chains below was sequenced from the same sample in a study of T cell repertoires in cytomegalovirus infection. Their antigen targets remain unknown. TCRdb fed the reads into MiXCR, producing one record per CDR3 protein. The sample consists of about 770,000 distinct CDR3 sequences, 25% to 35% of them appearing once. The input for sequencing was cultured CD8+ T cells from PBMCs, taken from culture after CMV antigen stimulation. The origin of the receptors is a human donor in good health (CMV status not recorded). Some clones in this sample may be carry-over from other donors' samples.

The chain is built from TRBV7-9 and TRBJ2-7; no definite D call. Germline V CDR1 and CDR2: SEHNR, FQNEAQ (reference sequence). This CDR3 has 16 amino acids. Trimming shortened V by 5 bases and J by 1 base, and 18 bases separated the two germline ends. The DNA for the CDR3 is TGTGCCAGCAGCCGCCGTGACGGAGTGCTATCCTACGAGCAGTACTTC. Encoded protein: CASSRRDGVLSYEQYF.

Here the CDR3 DNA reads TGTGCCAGCAGCCCTAGCGGGAAGTACAATGAGCAGTTCTTC. It specifies CASSPSGKYNEQFF. The chain couples TRBV2 to TRBJ2-1; 9 positions match TRBD2. CDR3 length equals 14 residues. Germline V gives CDR1 SNHLY, CDR2 FYNNEI. After removal of 6 bases from V and 4 bases from J, the junction contained 4 bases not matched to a gene.

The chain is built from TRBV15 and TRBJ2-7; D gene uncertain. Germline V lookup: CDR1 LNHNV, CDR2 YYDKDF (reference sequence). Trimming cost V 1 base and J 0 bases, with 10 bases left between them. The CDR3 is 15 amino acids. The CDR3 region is CATSRGTASSYEQYV. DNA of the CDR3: TGTGCCACCAGCAGAGGGACCGCAAGCTCCTACGAGCAGTACGTC.

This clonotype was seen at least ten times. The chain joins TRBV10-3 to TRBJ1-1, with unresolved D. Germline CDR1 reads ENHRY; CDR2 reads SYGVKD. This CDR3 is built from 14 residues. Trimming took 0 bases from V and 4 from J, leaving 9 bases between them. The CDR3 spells CAISESSRITEAFF. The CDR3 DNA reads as TGTGCCATCAGTGAGTCGAGTAGAATCACTGAAGCTTTCTTT.